This section outlines one TCR beta chain sequence together with its context. Its antigen is unidentified. The data stem from a study of blood T cells in healthy people across ages. Study findings and constraints: There was no known CMV status for donors, so expanded clonotype changes were possibly confounded.

Germline trimming cut 2 bases from V and 4 bases from J; bases unmatched to any gene: 7. Germline loops: CDR1 MNHEY, CDR2 SVGAGI. The CDR3 has 15 residues. Primers used in a second PCR of about 7 to 12 cycles were a sample-barcoded 5' primer and a J-beta primer mix. Each CDR3 protein is one row after TCRdb ran MiXCR on the 5' RACE reads. Of 850,000 to 1,000,000 distinct CDR3 sequences in the sample, around 48% were seen once. Sequencing used blood. V usage is TRBV6-5 and J usage is TRBJ1-2, with TRBD1 matching 7 bases. This clonotype originated in a man younger than 45 in good health. CDR3 coding DNA: TGTGCCAGCAGTTACCAAGACGGGACAGCCTATGGCTACACCTTC. Translation gives CASSYQDGTAYGYTF.